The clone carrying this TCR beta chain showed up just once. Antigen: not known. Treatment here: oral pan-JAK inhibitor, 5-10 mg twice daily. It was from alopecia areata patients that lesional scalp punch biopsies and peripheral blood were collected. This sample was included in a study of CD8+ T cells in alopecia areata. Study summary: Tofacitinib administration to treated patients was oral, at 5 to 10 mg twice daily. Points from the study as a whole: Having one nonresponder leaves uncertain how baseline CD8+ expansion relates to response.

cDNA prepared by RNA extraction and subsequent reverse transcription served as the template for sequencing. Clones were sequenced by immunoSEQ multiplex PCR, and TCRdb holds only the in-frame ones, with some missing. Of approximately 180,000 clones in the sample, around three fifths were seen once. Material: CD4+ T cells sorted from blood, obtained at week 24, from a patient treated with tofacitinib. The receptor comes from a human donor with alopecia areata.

The CDR3 nucleotides read TGTGCCAGCTCACCCGACAGGGTAGCAGCCGAGCAGTACTTC. Its translation: CASSPDRVAAEQYF. The chain is built from TRBV18 and TRBJ2-7; 7 bases fit TRBD1. This CDR3 has 14 amino acids. CDR1 is KGHSH and CDR2 is LQKENI in the germline V gene. V trimming: 3 bases; J trimming: 6 bases; junction bases outside the gene matches: 8.